What follows are 14 T cell receptor beta chains derived from one specimen sequenced in a study of T cell changes during pregnancy in multiple sclerosis. The table came from immunoSEQ multiplex PCR; TCRdb's copy has only in-frame clones and leaves some out. The sample carries about 55,000 clones, approximately 94% recorded once. The source was CD8+ T cells from peripheral blood mononuclear cells, collected after pregnancy. The receptors were sampled from a female donor with multiple sclerosis, enrolled in a pregnancy study.

The rearrangement uses TRBV13 and TRBJ1-2, with no clear D. Germline V gives CDR1 PRHDT, CDR2 FYEKMQ (reference sequence). The CDR3 covers 15 residues. V was trimmed by 5 bases and J by 4 bases, leaving 17 bases between them. The chain's CDR3 is CASSQTGSNRYGYTF. The CDR3 DNA sequence: TGTGCCAGCAGCCAAACCGGGTCCAACCGCTATGGCTACACCTTC.

The rearrangement joins TRBV28 to TRBJ1-5; D is possibly TRBD1 (6 bases). Per germline, CDR1 MDHEN and CDR2 SYDVKM. V was shortened by 7 bases and J by 0 bases, with 13 bases between the two germline ends. CDR3 size: 15 residues. CDR3 nucleotides: TGTGCCAGCATAGGGACAACCTATAGCAATCAGCCCCAGCATTTT. Translating gives CASIGTTYSNQPQHF.

This chain uses TRBV9 with TRBJ2-5, with a possible D match to TRBD2 (5 bases). The end of the DNA fits TRBJ2-7 better, so the J call may be wrong. Looked up from germline, CDR1 is SGDLS and CDR2 is YYNGEE. The CDR3 covers 14 residues. CDR3 nucleotide sequence: TGTGCCAGCAGCGTAGCCGGTCTAGGAGGCGAGCAGTACTTC. Amino acid sequence: CASSVAGLGGEQYF.

V gene TRBV28 combines with J gene TRBJ2-2, with D perhaps TRBD1 (5 bases). CDR1 MDHEN and CDR2 SYDVKM come from the germline V gene. Trimming took off 3 bases at V and 0 bases at J, with 8 bases between the two ends. CDR3 length: 15 residues. CDR3 DNA sequence: TGTGCCAGCAGTTTGGACACTCCGAACACCGGGGAGCTGTTTTTT. The encoded protein is CASSLDTPNTGELFF.

This clone came up a few times. The V call is TRBV7-8, the J call TRBJ1-1, with D tentatively TRBD1 (6 bases). This CDR3 region has 17 residues. Trimming took off 1 base at V and 1 base at J, with 16 bases between the two ends. The germline gives CDR1 SGHVS, CDR2 FQNEAQ. CDR3 DNA sequence: TGTGCCAGCAGCTTAGTATCCTCTGTACAGGGGAACACTGAAGCTTTCTTT. It encodes CASSLVSSVQGNTEAFF.

The V call is TRBV27, the J call TRBJ2-1, with a tentative D call TRBD2 (6 bases). The V end lost 3 bases, the J end lost 7 bases, and 10 bases lay between the germline ends. This CDR3 region has 13 residues. The germline V gene encodes CDR1 MNHEY and CDR2 SMNVEV (reference sequence). The CDR3 is CASSFGTLNEQFF. DNA of the CDR3: TGTGCCAGCAGTTTTGGGACTCTAAATGAGCAGTTCTTC.

V usage is TRBV7-6 and J usage is TRBJ2-1; 7 bases fit TRBD2. After removal of 1 base from V and 0 bases from J, the junction contained 6 bases not matched to a gene. CDR1 and CDR2 from the germline V gene are SGHVS and FNYEAQ. The CDR3 has 17 amino acids. CDR3 in DNA: TGTGCCAGCAGCTTAGGTGTCGGCGGGAGCTCCTACAATGAGCAGTTCTTC. This codes for CASSLGVGGSSYNEQFF.

The V gene is TRBV5-1, the J gene TRBJ2-3; D may be TRBD1 (5 bases). V shed 0 bases and J shed 9 bases, with 20 bases lying between them. The CDR3 runs 16 residues. Germline V lookup: CDR1 SGHRS, CDR2 YFSETQ. CDR3 sequence reads: CASSLGRDRPQGTQYF. CDR3 sequence (DNA): TGCGCCAGCAGCTTGGGGAGAGACCGCCCGCAGGGCACGCAGTATTTT.

The rearrangement links TRBV9 to TRBJ1-4, with D possibly being TRBD1 (5 bases). Germline V gene sequence: CDR1 SGDLS, CDR2 YYNGEE. The CDR3 totals 16 residues. Trimming shortened V by 2 bases and J by 3 bases, and 14 bases separated the two germline ends. The CDR3 sequence is CASSVGGEMANEKLFF. CDR3 nucleotide sequence: TGTGCCAGCAGCGTGGGAGGGGAGATGGCTAATGAAAAACTGTTTTTT.

The genes are TRBV30 and TRBJ2-7; tentatively, D is TRBD1 (6 bases). The CDR3 runs to 11 residues. The germline V gene encodes CDR1 GTSNPN and CDR2 SVGIG (reference sequence). The V and J ends lost 5 bases and 1 base respectively, with 6 bases between them. The CDR3 here is CAWGQSYEQYF. CDR3 sequence (DNA): TGTGCCTGGGGACAGTCCTACGAGCAGTACTTC.

The rearrangement joins TRBV7-8 to TRBJ1-2, with 9 bases identical to TRBD1. The J segment lost 4 bases and the V segment lost 1 base, leaving 1 base of the junction unmatched. The CDR3 sequence is 14 residues long. Germline CDR1 reads SGHVS; CDR2 reads FQNEAQ. The CDR3 region is CASSLDRGLYGYTF. The DNA of the CDR3 is TGTGCCAGCAGCTTAGACAGGGGGCTCTATGGCTACACCTTC.

This chain links TRBV25-1 with TRBJ2-2; 7 positions match TRBD2. V was clipped by 5 bases and J by 4 bases; unmatched bases: 7. The CDR3 totals 15 residues. Looked up from germline, CDR1 is MGHDK and CDR2 is SYGVNS. CDR3 protein: CASSSGTTPTGELFF. CDR3 nucleotides: TGTGCCAGCAGTTCCGGGACTACCCCCACCGGGGAGCTGTTTTTT.

This chain connects TRBV27 to TRBJ2-3, with 8 nucleotides matching TRBD2. CDR1 is MNHEY, CDR2 SMNVEV, per germline (reference sequence). V shed 4 bases and J 4 bases; nucleotides not matched to a gene: 1. CDR3 length equals 13 residues. Here the CDR3 reads CASSWTSSDTQYF. The CDR3, as DNA: TGTGCCAGCAGTTGGACTAGCTCAGATACGCAGTATTTT.

The CDR3 nucleotides are TGTGCCAGTAGTATCGGACAGGGAGACTACGAGCAGTACTTC. Amino acids: CASSIGQGDYEQYF. The chain has TRBV19 and TRBJ2-7; 8 positions agree with TRBD1. CDR1 and CDR2 from the germline V gene are LNHDA and SQIVND (reference sequence). The CDR3 is made up of 14 amino acids. J gave up 3 bases and V 3 bases, and 4 bases lay outside the gene matches. Full variable domain (remainder filled in from reference TRBV19 and TRBJ2-7): DGGITQSPKYLFRKEGQNVTLSCEQNLNHDAMYWYRQDPGQGLRLIYYSQIVNDFQKGDIAEGYSVSREKKESFPLTVTSAQKNPTAFYLCASSIGQGDYEQYFGPGTRLTVT.